Listed below are T cell receptor beta chains from one sample, sequenced in a study of cytomegalovirus exposure and HLA in healthy donors. Sequencing was performed with immunoSEQ multiplex PCR; in TCRdb, only in-frame clones are kept and a portion is missing. The sample gives 71,000 or so clones, about 94% of which show up once; approximately 1.5% is in the top ten. Sequencing input: PBMCs. All receptors derive from a man between 18 and 29 years old in good health and CMV-seropositive. Both conserved end residues are part of each CDR3. D genes are given only for firm matches. The listing skips clone size in some rows; elsewhere it reads once, few, many or a size class.

abundance,v_gene,len,d_gene,j_gene,CDR3nt,CDR3aa
-,TRBV18,13,-,TRBJ2-3,TGTGCCAGCTGGGGCGGACGCACAGATACGCAGTATTTT,CASWGGRTDTQYF
-,TRBV7-9,15,-,TRBJ2-2,TGTGCCAGCCTCCCCCAGACAGGAACCACCGGGGAGCTGTTTTTT,CASLPQTGTTGELFF
-,TRBV5-5,11,-,TRBJ2-7,TGTGCCAGCAGCCCGGCCTACGAGCAGTACTTC,CASSPAYEQYF
-,TRBV7-8,15,-,TRBJ1-4,TGTGCCAGCAGCTTCTCGGGGGGTTTAGGGGGAAAACTGTTTTTT,CASSFSGGLGGKLFF
-,TRBV2,14,TRBD2,TRBJ2-3,TGTGCCAGCAAGGGGACTAGAGGCTCCGATACGCAGTATTTT,CASKGTRGSDTQYF
few,TRBV6-5,15,-,TRBJ2-6,TGTGCCAGCAGACCACAGGGCTCTGGGGCCAACGTCCTGACTTTC,CASRPQGSGANVLTF
-,TRBV14,15,-,TRBJ1-6,TGTGCCAGCAGCCAAGTGCAGGGCGGTAATTCACCCCTCCACTTT,CASSQVQGGNSPLHF
-,TRBV10-3,17,TRBD1,TRBJ2-6,TGTGCCATCGACCAGACAGGGGGCGTACCTGGGGCCAACGTCCTGACTTTC,CAIDQTGGVPGANVLTF
few,TRBV11-2,14,TRBD1,TRBJ2-7,TGTGCCAGCAGTGGGACAGGGGGCGTAGACGAGCAGTACTTC,CASSGTGGVDEQYF
-,TRBV2,13,-,TRBJ2-1,TGTGCCAGCAAGGCGGGTCCATACAATGAGCAGTTCTTC,CASKAGPYNEQFF
-,TRBV12-5,9,-,TRBJ2-7,TGTGCTAGTGGTCCAGAGCAGTACTTC,CASGPEQYF
-,TRBV5-8,13,-,TRBJ1-1,TGTGCCAGCATCCCGCAGGGGAGTACTGAAGCTTTCTTT,CASIPQGSTEAFF
-,TRBV29-1,14,-,TRBJ1-5,TGCAGCATCCGGGACACTAACGATAATCAGCCCCAGCATTTT,CSIRDTNDNQPQHF
-,TRBV5-1,16,TRBD2,TRBJ2-5,TGCGCCAGCAGCTTGGGGGCTAGCGGGGTACAAGAGACCCAGTACTTC,CASSLGASGVQETQYF
-,TRBV27,17,TRBD1,TRBJ2-7,TGTGCCAGCAGCAGTTTGATCCGGGACAGGGGCGGGTACGAGCAGTACTTC,CASSSLIRDRGGYEQYF
-,TRBV28,12,TRBD2,TRBJ2-7,TGTGCCAGCAAGCGGGAACCCTACGAGCAGTACTTC,CASKREPYEQYF